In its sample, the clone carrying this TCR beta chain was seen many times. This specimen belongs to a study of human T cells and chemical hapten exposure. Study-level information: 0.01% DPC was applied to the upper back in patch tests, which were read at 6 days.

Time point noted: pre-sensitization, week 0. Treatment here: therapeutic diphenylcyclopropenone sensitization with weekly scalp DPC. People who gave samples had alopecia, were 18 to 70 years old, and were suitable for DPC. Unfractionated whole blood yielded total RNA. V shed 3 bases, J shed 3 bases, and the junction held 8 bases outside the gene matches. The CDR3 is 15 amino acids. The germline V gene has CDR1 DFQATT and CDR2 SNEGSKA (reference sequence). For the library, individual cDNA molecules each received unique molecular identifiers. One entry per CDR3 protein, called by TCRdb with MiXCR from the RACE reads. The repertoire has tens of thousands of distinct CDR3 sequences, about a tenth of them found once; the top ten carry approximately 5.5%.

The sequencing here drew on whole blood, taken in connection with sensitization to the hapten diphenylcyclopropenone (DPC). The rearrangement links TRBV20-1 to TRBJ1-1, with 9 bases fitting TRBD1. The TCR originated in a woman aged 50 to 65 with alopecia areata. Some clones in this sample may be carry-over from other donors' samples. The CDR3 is CSASTGGADHTEAFF. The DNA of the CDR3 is TGCAGTGCTAGTACAGGGGGCGCCGATCACACTGAAGCTTTCTTT.